The clone carrying this TCR beta chain has only a few counts. No antigen is known for it. The entry originates in a study of blood T cells in healthy people across ages. The CDR3 has 13 residues. Trimming took off 0 bases at V and 6 bases at J, with 7 bases between the two ends. Germline V gives CDR1 ENHRY, CDR2 SYGVKD. Points from the study as a whole: Estimates based on one million T cells were treated as lower bounds.

Primed by a sample-barcoded 5' primer and a J-beta primer mix, a second PCR proceeded for 7 to 11 cycles. Each CDR3 protein gets one entry after TCRdb re-called the 5' RACE reads with MiXCR. In the table there are roughly 720,000 distinct CDR3 sequences, 40% to 65% of which are singletons. The gene calls are TRBV10-3 and TRBJ2-3; D gene unclear. This clonotype was obtained from an elderly man in good health. The sample comprised blood. This CDR3 reads CAISESAPDTQYF. Here the CDR3 DNA reads TGTGCCATCAGTGAGTCGGCCCCCGATACGCAGTATTTT.